These T cell receptor beta chains were read from a single sample in a study of metastatic and nonmetastatic thyroid tumors. From the PCR reads, TCRdb re-called clones with MiXCR. The sample consists of 25,000 to 35,000 clones, around 4% of them appearing once. Sequences were obtained from blood. These receptors came from a female donor with papillary thyroid cancer or a benign thyroid nodule (not recorded which). Some clones in this sample may be carry-over from other donors' samples. CDR3s leave out the opening cysteine and the closing phenylalanine or tryptophan. Fields, in order: V gene, CDR3 protein.

>TRBV7-9
ASSLPGANVLT
>TRBV6-2/TRBV6-3
ATGRVAPRGDEQF
>TRBV27
ASRKSWGGIHNSPLH
>TRBV6-1
ASINRVSQPQH
>TRBV18
ASSPLRKGGDTEAF
>TRBV19
ASSIVGGGYYEQY
>TRBV10-2
ASSELAGGQPGQNEQF
>TRBV15
ATSPRTASGNTIY
>TRBV11-2
ASSLGLADSYEQY
>TRBV7-9
ASSFGPNIDYEQY
>TRBV12-3/TRBV12-4
ATARGPSEQY
>TRBV5-5
ASSFLPGAHEQY
>TRBV12-3/TRBV12-4
ASSLRGDNSPLH
>TRBV24-1
ATSDLPGRGTDTQY
>TRBV18
ASSPGQNSYNEQF
>TRBV5-5
ASSLEGWEAEGTGELF
>TRBV12-3/TRBV12-4
ASRKGSPRNTEAF